This TCR beta chain was recovered during a study of blood T cell repertoires in COVID-19 (dated by TCRdb to about 2020). General notes on the study: Samples from collaborators originated in the United States, Italy and Spain and spanned both the acute and convalescent phases of COVID-19. A de-identified subject ID, COVID-19 status, age in years and sex were almost always included in the sample metadata. The repertoires were made available in a free public database intended to serve as a resource for research on the immune response to SARS-CoV-2. Subjects who had been exposed to COVID-19, were actively infected with it, or had recovered from it provided the deeply sampled blood TCRbeta repertoires that made up the dataset. The samples were drawn from two sources: the first 160 participants of the ongoing ImmuneRACE study, and 950 to 1,500 subjects contributed by 6 global collaborators. Where available, HLA class I and class II types were obtained from metadata supplied by the sample provider rather than from assay-based typing. The material from the prospective study consisted of cDNA or gDNA derived from T cells, B-cell-depleted T cells, or PBMCs.

Trimming leaves V shorter by 0 bases and J shorter by 5 bases, with the junction holding 1 base beyond the gene matches. The CDR3 starts with the cysteine, ends with the phenylalanine, and has 14 residues. Only the CDR3 portion is preserved as DNA: 42 bases, with reading frame beginning at the first base. CDR1 SGHRS and CDR2 YFSETQ are derived from the germline V gene. Whole blood was collected in K2EDTA tubes by collaborating institutions according to the institutions' own protocols. For TCRbeta analysis, collaborators shipped samples in one of three forms: frozen whole blood, isolated PBMCs, or DNA extracted from either of those sample types. TCRbeta CDR3 regions were amplified from genomic DNA using the immunoSEQ Assay, a bias-controlled multiplex PCR. The authors' pipeline ran thus. Nucleated cell counts per sample were estimated from amplification of reference gene primers within the assay. Sequence reads were collapsed and filtered to measure the absolute abundance of every unique TCRbeta CDR3 rearrangement. Productive Simpson clonality was computed per sample as the square root of Simpson's diversity index over productive rearrangements. Held by TCRdb, this immuneACCESS table contains in-frame sequences only and omits some clones. Under half of the omission traces to an unresolved V gene where checked; the cause of the rest is unknown. Clone size and V and J calls were adopted from that table, with D and trimming inferred from the DNA. For this sample there are approximately 260,000 clones; roughly 84% appear just once. The ten largest clones capture around 9.1% of the sample.

The investigation overall reported the following: The amount of clinical and demographic metadata varied by source and participant and was provided uncurated.

On this clone: What this receptor recognizes is not known. No clone much larger than this one lies a single base away; base qualities are absent.

This TCR came from a human donor in a cohort sampled during active COVID-19. Recombination linked TRBV5-1 to TRBJ2-5; TRBD2 lines up with 10 middle nucleotides. Input material: peripheral blood. The DNA reads TGCGCCAGCAGCTTGGCGGGACTAGCGGAGACCCAGTACTTC. Its coded protein is CASSLAGLAETQYF.